The clone carrying this TCR beta chain was seen only a few times. Its cognate antigen is unknown. This entry belongs to a study of response to subunit inactivated influenza vaccine. Findings of the study overall: Only a handful of new T cells, the authors suggested, are recruited with each seasonal influenza vaccination.

MiXCR was run by TCRdb on the RT-PCR reads, yielding one entry per CDR3 protein. The table has roughly 780,000 distinct CDR3 sequences, 15% to 20% seen once; the top ten hold about 11%. V shed 7 bases and J shed 4 bases, with 17 bases lying between them. Looked up from germline, CDR1 is DFQATT and CDR2 is SNEGSKA (reference sequence). The CDR3 runs 14 residues. The chain recombines TRBV20-1 with TRBJ1-5, with a possible D match to TRBD1 (5 bases). This specimen consisted of PBMCs from blood, obtained less than 6 days after vaccination. The sequence was obtained from a man aged 50 to 60 who received an inactivated influenza vaccine. The CDR3 reads CSVAAGPPNQPQHF. The DNA of the CDR3 is TGCAGTGTTGCGGCGGGACCCCCAAATCAGCCCCAGCATTTT.